This T cell receptor (beta chain) was captured in a study of control samples from healthy donors and cancer patients. The CDR3 is made up of 13 amino acids. Germline V lookup: CDR1 MNHEY, CDR2 SVGEGT. V lost 0 bases and J 1 base, leaving 3 bases between the germline ends. TCRdb keeps only in-frame clones here, not all; method: immunoSEQ multiplex PCR. This table holds approximately 170,000 clones, roughly 89% found once. The chain has TRBV6-2 or TRBV6-3 and TRBJ1-2, with no clear D. Material: blood. The TCR sequence derives from a woman aged 30 to 39 in good health. CDR3 DNA sequence: TGTGCCAGCAGTTACTCTGTTAACTATGGCTACACCTTC. Its protein is CASSYSVNYGYTF.